The 26 T cell receptor beta chains given below trace back to one sample, sequenced in a study of CD8+ T cells in alopecia areata (dated by TCRdb to the late 2010s). Per the publication, the time point label means: 4 weeks on oral tofacitinib. Read against the paper, the sample's treatment or condition label means: oral pan-JAK inhibitor, 5-10 mg twice daily. The library was prepared using the immunoSEQ multiplex PCR assay. To provide template for TCR sequencing, every sample had RNA extracted and reverse transcribed into cDNA. This is the immuneACCESS table as TCRdb keeps it, with only in-frame sequences that have V and J called. A part of the clones is gone; compared with another copy, unresolved V genes explain less than half, and the rest is unexplained. Counted in this sample were 120,000 or so clones; 61% of them appeared once. In total, the top ten clones hold around 6% of the sample. This material consisted of CD4+ T cells sorted from blood, taken at week 4, from a patient treated with tofacitinib. These receptors originate from a human donor with alopecia areata.

In this sample, this clone turned up a few times. The CDR3 loop reads CASSIQGAGELFF. DNA for the CDR3: TGTGCCAGCAGTATACAGGGGGCCGGGGAGCTGTTTTTT. The chain is built from TRBV6-1 and TRBJ2-2; TRBD1 matches at 8 bases. Germline V gives CDR1 MNHNS, CDR2 SASEGT. V shed 5 bases and J 6 bases; nucleotides not matched to a gene: 2. This CDR3 has 13 amino acids.

A few counts support this clone. The CDR3: CASSQVGWNSPLHF. The DNA of the CDR3 is TGTGCCAGCAGCCAAGTGGGGTGGAATTCACCCCTCCACTTT. The rearrangement uses TRBV14 and TRBJ1-6; D remains unclear. V lost 1 base to trimming and J lost 7 bases, with 8 bases between them. Germline V lookup: CDR1 SGHDN, CDR2 FVKESK. The CDR3 consists of 14 residues.

The J gene is TRBJ2-7, the V gene TRBV28; D not certain. The CDR3 extends over 12 amino acids. The ends were cut back, 6 bases at V and 2 bases at J, with 8 bases in the middle. Germline V lookup: CDR1 MDHEN, CDR2 SYDVKM. The CDR3, as DNA: TGTGCCAGCAGACCCACGCCCTACGAGCAGTACTTC. Translation gives CASRPTPYEQYF.

This clone was observed a few times. CDR3 sequence (DNA): TGCAGTACTTGTAAGAACTATGGCTACACCTTC. Translation: CSTCKNYGYTF. This chain links TRBV20-1 with TRBJ1-2; D not resolved. CDR1 is DFQATT and CDR2 is SNEGSKA in the germline V gene (reference sequence). With 8 bases removed from V and 2 bases from J, the gap between germline ends came to 9 bases. The CDR3 covers 11 residues.

This clone was recorded a few times. The chain employs TRBV7-2 and TRBJ2-7; TRBD1 aligns across 7 bases. The ends lost 1 base at V and 7 bases at J; junction bases unmatched: 10. In germline, CDR1 is SGHTA, CDR2 FQGNSA. The CDR3 extends over 15 amino acids. The CDR3, as DNA: TGTGCCAGCAGCTTAGATGGGACAGTGTCGCTTGAGCAGTACTTC. Translated: CASSLDGTVSLEQYF.

This clone has just one count. This chain uses TRBV6-6 with TRBJ1-5, with D perhaps matching TRBD1 (6 bases). V was cut by 5 bases and J by 0 bases, with 8 bases left in between. Germline V gene data show CDR1 as MNHNY and CDR2 as SVGAGI (reference sequence). The CDR3 covers 14 residues. CDR3 in amino acids: CASSTGYSNQPQHF. The CDR3 coding sequence is TGTGCCAGCAGTACAGGGTATAGCAATCAGCCCCAGCATTTT.

This clone was seen more than once but under ten times. This chain joins TRBV10-3 and TRBJ1-3; TRBD1 matches 10 bases. Trimming at V came to 6 bases and at J to 0 bases, leaving 2 bases not matched to a gene. The V gene's germline CDR1 is ENHRY and CDR2 SYGVKD. This CDR3 is 15 amino acids long. CDR3 bases: TGTGCCATCAGGGACAGGGGGAGCTCTGGAAACACCATATATTTT. It translates to CAIRDRGSSGNTIYF.

The chain combines TRBV4-3 with TRBJ2-5; 10 bases align to TRBD1. The CDR3 has 17 amino acids. Germline CDR1 is LGHNA and CDR2 is YSLEER. The ends lost 0 bases at V and 4 bases at J; junction bases unmatched: 8. The CDR3 reads CASSQEAPGTGVETQYF. The CDR3 DNA reads TGCGCCAGCAGCCAAGAGGCGCCCGGGACAGGGGTAGAGACCCAGTACTTC.

The CDR3 nucleotides are TGCGCCAGCAGCTCCCGGGACAGAACCGGGGAGCTGTTTTTT. It codes for CASSSRDRTGELFF. J is TRBJ2-2 and V is TRBV5-1; 7 positions agree with TRBD1. CDR3 length: 14 amino acids. V trimming: 3 bases; J trimming: 5 bases; junction bases outside the gene matches: 4. Per germline, CDR1 SGHRS and CDR2 YFSETQ. Based on the CDR3 plus reference TRBV5-1 and TRBJ2-2, the full variable domain is KAGVTQTPRYLIKTRGQQVTLSCSPISGHRSVSWYQQTPGQGLQFLFEYFSETQRNKGNFPGRFSGRQFSNSRSEMNVSTLELGDSALYLCASSSRDRTGELFFGEGSRLTVL.

The J gene is TRBJ1-5, the V gene TRBV18, with no clear D. This CDR3 spans 15 amino acids. Looked up from germline, CDR1 is KGHSH and CDR2 is LQKENI. With 1 base removed from V and 4 bases from J, the gap between germline ends came to 11 bases. DNA of the CDR3: TGTGCCAGCTCACCACAGGACGTAGCAAATCAGCCCCAGCATTTT. It translates to CASSPQDVANQPQHF.

V gene TRBV29-1 combines with J gene TRBJ1-2; possibly TRBD1 for D (6 bases). Per germline, CDR1 SQVTM and CDR2 ANQGSEA. V was shortened by 4 bases and J by 4 bases, with 13 bases between the two germline ends. This CDR3 contains 13 residues. The CDR3 DNA reads TGCAGCGTTGGGGCAGGGGCGGGCTATGGCTACACCTTC. This sequence encodes CSVGAGAGYGYTF.

This clone was seen a handful of times. The gene calls are TRBV29-1 and TRBJ2-5, with D unclear. CDR3 length: 12 residues. V was cut by 5 bases and J by 3 bases, with 10 bases left in between. CDR1 is SQVTM and CDR2 is ANQGSEA in the germline V gene. CDR3: CSVYHGEETQYF. In DNA form, the CDR3 reads TGCAGCGTTTACCATGGGGAAGAGACCCAGTACTTC.

The J gene is TRBJ2-7, the V gene TRBV6-5; D not certain. Per germline, CDR1 MNHEY and CDR2 SVGAGI. Trimming took off 4 bases at V and 9 bases at J, with 13 bases between the two ends. CDR3 length: 12 residues. This CDR3 is CASSSRQGGQYF. CDR3 DNA: TGTGCCAGCAGTTCCCGACAAGGTGGGCAGTACTTC.

This clone was found a few times. The V and J genes are TRBV7-9 and TRBJ1-3; no clear D. The CDR3 is 14 residues long. In germline, CDR1 is SEHNR, CDR2 FQNEAQ (reference sequence). V shed 5 bases and J shed 2 bases, with 10 bases lying between them. The chain's CDR3 is CASSPTAAGNTIYF. For the CDR3, the DNA is TGTGCCAGCAGCCCCACAGCGGCTGGAAACACCATATATTTT.

The gene calls are TRBV28 and TRBJ2-1; TRBD1 matches 10 bases. The CDR3 contains 14 residues. Germline V gene data show CDR1 as MDHEN and CDR2 as SYDVKM. The J segment lost 4 bases and the V segment lost 8 bases, leaving 5 bases of the junction unmatched. The CDR3 DNA is TGTGCCAGCCATCCGGGACAGGGGTACAATGAGCAGTTCTTC. This sequence encodes CASHPGQGYNEQFF.

This chain uses TRBV7-2 with TRBJ2-6; D gene unclear. V was clipped by 4 bases and J by 4 bases, with 11 bases between them. CDR1 and CDR2 from the germline V gene are SGHTA and FQGNSA. This CDR3 region has 15 residues. The CDR3 bases are TGTGCCAGCAGCTCAGTTGCTTGGGGGGCCAACGTCCTGACTTTC. Protein: CASSSVAWGANVLTF. Complete variable domain (other parts from reference TRBV7-2 and TRBJ2-6): GAGVSQSPSNKVTEKGKDVELRCDPISGHTALYWYRQSLGQGLEFLIYFQGNSAPDKSGLPSDRFSAERTGGSVSTLTIQRTQQEDSAVYLCASSSVAWGANVLTFGAGSRLTVL.

The chain recombines TRBV9 with TRBJ1-1; D unclear. Germline V lookup: CDR1 SGDLS, CDR2 YYNGEE. The CDR3 spans 13 residues. Trimming stripped 0 bases from V and 1 base from J, with 4 bases between. CDR3 sequence: CASSVGRNTEAFF. The CDR3 DNA sequence: TGTGCCAGCAGCGTAGGGAGGAACACTGAAGCTTTCTTT.

The chain carries TRBV7-2 and TRBJ1-5, with TRBD1 matching 10 bases. With 4 bases clipped from V and 7 bases from J, the junction kept 4 bases outside the gene matches. Germline V gives CDR1 SGHTA, CDR2 FQGNSA. The CDR3 has 14 residues. The chain's CDR3 is CASSWDRGLQPQHF. DNA for the CDR3: TGTGCCAGCAGCTGGGACAGGGGTTTACAGCCCCAGCATTTT.

The rearrangement links TRBV7-9 to TRBJ2-7, with TRBD1 matching over 7 bases. The CDR3 consists of 19 residues. Germline V CDR1 and CDR2: SEHNR, FQNEAQ (reference sequence). With V trimmed by 5 bases and J by 2 bases, 21 bases remained unmatched. CDR3 in DNA: TGTGCCAGCAGCCGCATCCGGGACAGCGCCCGGCAGCCGGCCTACGAGCAGTACTTC. It specifies CASSRIRDSARQPAYEQYF.

This chain joins TRBV29-1 and TRBJ2-1; 10 nucleotides agree with TRBD1. After removal of 6 bases from V and 4 bases from J, the junction contained 6 bases not matched to a gene. This CDR3 has 14 amino acids. Germline CDR1 reads SQVTM; CDR2 reads ANQGSEA. CDR3 sequence: CSVLGQGTYNEQFF. The CDR3 DNA follows: TGCAGCGTGCTGGGACAGGGGACTTACAATGAGCAGTTCTTC.

The V and J genes are TRBV15 and TRBJ1-2; the D gene is possibly TRBD1 (6 bases). CDR1 and CDR2 (germline): LNHNV, YYDKDF (reference sequence). V was cut by 5 bases and J by 4 bases, with 17 bases left in between. The CDR3 totals 15 residues. CDR3 bases: TGTGCCACCAGCTACGAAGGGACACCCTCCTATGGCTACACCTTC. Protein product: CATSYEGTPSYGYTF.

The table lists this clone with a few counts. The chain employs TRBV5-5 and TRBJ2-3; D is undetermined. The CDR3 consists of 15 residues. V was trimmed by 4 bases and J by 1 base, leaving 13 bases between them. Germline V gene sequence: CDR1 SGHKS, CDR2 YYEKEE (reference sequence). CDR3 DNA: TGTGCCAGCAGCCCCCGGAGAGAGGGCACAGATACGCAGTATTTT. It is translated as CASSPRREGTDTQYF.

The rearrangement uses TRBV29-1 and TRBJ1-1; D might be TRBD1 (5 bases). The CDR3 totals 12 residues. With 3 bases removed from V and 11 bases from J, the gap between germline ends came to 16 bases. Germline CDR1 SQVTM, CDR2 ANQGSEA. As DNA, the CDR3 is TGCAGCGTTGAGAAGCCGTTGGGGGTGGCTTTCTTT. It yields the protein CSVEKPLGVAFF. Complete variable domain (other parts from reference TRBV29-1 and TRBJ1-1): SAVISQKPSRDICQRGTSLTIQCQVDSQVTMMFWYRQQPGQSLTLIATANQGSEATYESGFVIDKFPISRPNLTFSTLTVSNMSPEDSSIYLCSVEKPLGVAFFGQGTRLTVV.

A single count supports this clone. The J gene is TRBJ1-4, the V gene TRBV4-2; D unresolved. Deletions cut 0 bases from V and 6 bases from J, with 14 bases between. This CDR3 spans 16 amino acids. CDR1 is LGHNA, CDR2 YNFKEQ, per germline. The CDR3, as DNA: TGTGCCAGCAGCCAAGAGGGAGTGCAGGACTATGAAAAACTGTTTTTT. It translates to CASSQEGVQDYEKLFF.

The table lists this clone with a few counts. The rearrangement joins TRBV10-3 to TRBJ1-1; 7 nucleotides align to TRBD1. V shed 6 bases and J 3 bases; nucleotides not matched to a gene: 10. Looked up from germline, CDR1 is ENHRY and CDR2 is SYGVKD. This CDR3 comprises 15 residues. The CDR3 protein is CAIRTATGEHTEAFF. The CDR3 nucleotides are TGTGCCATCAGGACGGCAACAGGGGAGCACACTGAAGCTTTCTTT.

This clone was counted a single time. The rearrangement uses TRBV27 and TRBJ1-6; D not certain. This CDR3 contains 13 residues. Trimming removed 5 bases from V and 11 bases from J, with 13 bases in between. Germline values: CDR1 MNHEY, CDR2 SMNVEV (reference sequence). CDR3 loop: CASSPMWRTPLHF. In DNA form, the CDR3 reads TGTGCCAGCAGTCCGATGTGGAGAACACCCCTCCACTTT.